This T cell receptor beta chain was documented in a study of shared clonotypes between healthy human individuals. Whole-study findings and limits: Clonotypes shared by all four sorted-subset donors had higher generation probabilities than non-shared clonotypes. Among four donors, about 4.6% of naive CD4 clonotypes were found in common.

V was cut by 4 bases and J by 5 bases, with 11 bases left in between. The CDR3 length is 13 residues. Germline V lookup: CDR1 KGHSH, CDR2 LQKENI. Healthy HIV-negative adults with no recent acute infections or vaccinations were recruited as donors. In the authors' workflow: ImmunoSEQ yielded junction-only sequences lacking quality scores, so filtering differed. Assay: immunoSEQ multiplex PCR; the TCRdb copy retains only in-frame clones and omits some. For V, J and clone size, that table is used; D and trimming come from the DNA. The data contain 2 million to 2.5 million clones, about 94% of them singletons. This clone was seen once. Its antigen is undetermined. At the DNA level, this CDR3 is encoded by other sequences in the same sample as well.

This TCR came from a man aged 18 to 35 in good health. This chain joins TRBV18 and TRBJ2-5, with D possibly matching TRBD1 (5 bases). Material: naive CD4+ T cells sorted from blood. The subset is: CD45RA+ positively selected. This CDR3 is CASSRSGSETQYF. Written as DNA, the CDR3 is TGTGCCAGCTCACGGTCAGGGTCCGAGACCCAGTACTTC.